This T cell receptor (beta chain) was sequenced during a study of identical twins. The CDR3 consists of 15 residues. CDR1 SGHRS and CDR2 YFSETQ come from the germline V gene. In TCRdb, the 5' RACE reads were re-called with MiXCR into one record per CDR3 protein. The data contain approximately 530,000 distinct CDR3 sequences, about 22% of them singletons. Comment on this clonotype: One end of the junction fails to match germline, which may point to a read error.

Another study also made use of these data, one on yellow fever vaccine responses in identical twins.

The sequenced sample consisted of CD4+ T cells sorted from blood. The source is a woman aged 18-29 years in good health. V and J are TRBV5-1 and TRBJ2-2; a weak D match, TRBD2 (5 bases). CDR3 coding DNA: TGCGCCAGCAGCTTGATGTCTAGTGGAACCGGGGAGCTGTTATTT. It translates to CASSLMSSGTGELLF.